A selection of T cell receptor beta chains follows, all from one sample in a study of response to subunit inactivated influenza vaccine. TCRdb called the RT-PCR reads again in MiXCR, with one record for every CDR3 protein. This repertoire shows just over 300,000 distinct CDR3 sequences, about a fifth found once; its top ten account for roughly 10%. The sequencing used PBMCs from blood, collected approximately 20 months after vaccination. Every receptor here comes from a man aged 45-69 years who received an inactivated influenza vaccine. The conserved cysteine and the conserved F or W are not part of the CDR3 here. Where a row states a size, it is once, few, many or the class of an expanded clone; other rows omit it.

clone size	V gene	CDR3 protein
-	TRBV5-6	ASSLWLTAASLRDGYT
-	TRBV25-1	ASSALAAPIQETQY
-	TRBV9	ASSVLPRWTGELF
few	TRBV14	ASSRRTSSYEQY
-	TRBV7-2	ASSLTPQGGGNTIY
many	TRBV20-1	SAWDRSLTVSGNTIY
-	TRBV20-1	SASGEGRSSYEQY
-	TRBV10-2	ASTQTSGSYEQY
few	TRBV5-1	ASSLGLDSPLH
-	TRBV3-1	ASSQDGTGGVYNEQF
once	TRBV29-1	SGTFRDSSYNEQF
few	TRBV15	ATSRVGESEAF
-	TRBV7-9	ASSLAAAGSNYGYT
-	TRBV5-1	ASSLAGGAGVRDTQY
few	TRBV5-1	ASSPMAGNTEAF
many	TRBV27	ASSLYPGPRGKETQY
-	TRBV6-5	ASSYSFRGTGNTIY
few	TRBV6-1	ASSEGHHGVNYGYT
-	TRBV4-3	ASSVDRRNTEAF
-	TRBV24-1	ATSDFTGSQETQY
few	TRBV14	ASSQVFGRGQETQY
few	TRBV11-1	ASSPPNQGHSYNEQF
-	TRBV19	ASSQKNTEAL
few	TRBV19	ASTPRGDRNTEAF
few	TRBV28	ASSPVLSTYEQY
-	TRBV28	ASSSGTGYGSPLNEQF
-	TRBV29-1	SVEGALPSADTQY
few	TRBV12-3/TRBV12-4	ASSLTGREKLF
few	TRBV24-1	ATSDPDLQETQY